This TCR beta chain was profiled in a study of post-analysis software for immune sequencing data. The germline V gene has CDR1 LNHNV and CDR2 YYDKDF (reference sequence). CDR3 size: 15 residues. V lost 1 base, J lost 3 bases, and 13 bases lay in between. For this clonotype: Its antigen is unknown.

Study observations and caveats: Patients showed TRBV5-6, TRBV5-1 and TRBV20-1 among about five TRBV segments more frequent than in controls.

The TCR beta cDNA libraries carried unique molecular identifiers. MiXCR was run by TCRdb on the PCR reads, yielding one entry per CDR3 protein. The data show a few hundred thousand distinct CDR3 sequences, with roughly 38% seen just once and 13% held by the top ten. Sequencing used blood. This clonotype was sampled from a girl aged 10-17 years with multiple sclerosis. This chain uses TRBV15 with TRBJ2-7, with D possibly being TRBD1 or TRBD2 (6 bases each). CDR3 amino acids: CATSRAPKGGYEQYF. CDR3 sequence (DNA): TGTGCCACCAGCAGAGCCCCGAAGGGGGGCTACGAGCAGTACTTC.